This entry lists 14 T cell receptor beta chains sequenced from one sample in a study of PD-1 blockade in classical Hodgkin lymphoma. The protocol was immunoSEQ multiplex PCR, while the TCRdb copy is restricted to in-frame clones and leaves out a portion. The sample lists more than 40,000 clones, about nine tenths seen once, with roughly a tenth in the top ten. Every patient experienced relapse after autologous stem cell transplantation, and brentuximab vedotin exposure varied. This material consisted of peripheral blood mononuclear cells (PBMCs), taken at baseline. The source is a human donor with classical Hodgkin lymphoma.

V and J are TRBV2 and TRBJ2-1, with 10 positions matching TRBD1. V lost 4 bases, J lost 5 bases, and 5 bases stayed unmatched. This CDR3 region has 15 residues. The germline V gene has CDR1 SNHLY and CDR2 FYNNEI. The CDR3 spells CASSARTGGNNEQFF. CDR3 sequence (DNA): TGTGCCAGCAGTGCCCGGACAGGGGGGAACAATGAGCAGTTCTTC.

CDR3: CASSVDPNEQFF. In DNA, the CDR3 is TGTGCCAGCAGTGTCGACCCAAATGAGCAGTTCTTC. The chain uses TRBV2 and TRBJ2-1; D not resolved. V was trimmed by 4 bases and J by 7 bases, leaving 8 bases between them. Germline CDR1 SNHLY, CDR2 FYNNEI. This CDR3 contains 12 residues.

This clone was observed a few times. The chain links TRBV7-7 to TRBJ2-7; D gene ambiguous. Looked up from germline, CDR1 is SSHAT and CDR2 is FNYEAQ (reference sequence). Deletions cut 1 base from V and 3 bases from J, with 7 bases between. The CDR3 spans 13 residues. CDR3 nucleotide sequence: TGTGCCAGCAGCTTAGGGCGAGGCTACGAGCAGTACTTC. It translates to CASSLGRGYEQYF.

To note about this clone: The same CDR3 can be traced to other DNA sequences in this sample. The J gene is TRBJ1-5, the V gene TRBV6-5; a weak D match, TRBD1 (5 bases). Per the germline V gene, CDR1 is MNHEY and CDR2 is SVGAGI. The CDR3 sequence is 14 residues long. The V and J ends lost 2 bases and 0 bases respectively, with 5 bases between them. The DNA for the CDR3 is TGTGCCAGCAGTTACAGGGGTAGCAATCAGCCCCAGCATTTT. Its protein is CASSYRGSNQPQHF.

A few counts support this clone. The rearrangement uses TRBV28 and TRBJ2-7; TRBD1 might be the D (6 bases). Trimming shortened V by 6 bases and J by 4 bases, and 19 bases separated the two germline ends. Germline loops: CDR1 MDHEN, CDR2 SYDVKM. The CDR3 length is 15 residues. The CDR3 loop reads CASSQAGVGTYEQYF. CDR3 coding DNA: TGTGCCAGCAGCCAAGCAGGAGTGGGGACATACGAGCAGTACTTC.

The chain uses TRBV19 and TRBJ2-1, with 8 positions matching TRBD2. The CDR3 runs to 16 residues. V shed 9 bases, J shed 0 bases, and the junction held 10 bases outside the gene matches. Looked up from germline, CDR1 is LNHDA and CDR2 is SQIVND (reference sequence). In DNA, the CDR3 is TGTGCCAGCAGTTATACAGGGACTAGCTCCTACAATGAGCAGTTCTTC. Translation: CASSYTGTSSYNEQFF.

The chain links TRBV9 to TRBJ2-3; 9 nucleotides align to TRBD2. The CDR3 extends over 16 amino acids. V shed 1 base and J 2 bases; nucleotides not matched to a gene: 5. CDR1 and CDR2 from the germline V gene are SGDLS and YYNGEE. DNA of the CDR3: TGTGCCAGCAGCGTATCGAGCGGGGGGCCCACAGATACGCAGTATTTT. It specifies CASSVSSGGPTDTQYF.

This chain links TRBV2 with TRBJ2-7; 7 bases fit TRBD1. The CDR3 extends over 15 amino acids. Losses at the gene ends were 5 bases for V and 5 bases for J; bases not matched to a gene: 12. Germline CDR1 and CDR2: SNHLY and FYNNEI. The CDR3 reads CASSKTGTLPHEQYF. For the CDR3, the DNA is TGTGCCAGCAGTAAGACAGGGACCCTACCCCACGAGCAGTACTTC.

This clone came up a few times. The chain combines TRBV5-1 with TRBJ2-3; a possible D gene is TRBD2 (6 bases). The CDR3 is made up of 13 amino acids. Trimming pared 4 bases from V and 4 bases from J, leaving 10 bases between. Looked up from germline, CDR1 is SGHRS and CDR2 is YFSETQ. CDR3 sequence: CASSPSVADTQYF. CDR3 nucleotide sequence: TGCGCCAGCAGCCCTAGCGTGGCAGATACGCAGTATTTT. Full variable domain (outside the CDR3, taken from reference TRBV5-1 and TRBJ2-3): KAGVTQTPRYLIKTRGQQVTLSCSPISGHRSVSWYQQTPGQGLQFLFEYFSETQRNKGNFPGRFSGRQFSNSRSEMNVSTLELGDSALYLCASSPSVADTQYFGPGTRLTVL.

CDR3 DNA: TGTGCCAGCAGCTTTGCGGGGGGGCTCTACGAGCAGTACTTC. This translates into CASSFAGGLYEQYF. V is TRBV7-9 and J is TRBJ2-7; 9 positions match TRBD2. Looked up from germline, CDR1 is SEHNR and CDR2 is FQNEAQ (reference sequence). Losses at the gene ends were 3 bases for V and 3 bases for J; bases not matched to a gene: 3. The CDR3 spans 14 residues.

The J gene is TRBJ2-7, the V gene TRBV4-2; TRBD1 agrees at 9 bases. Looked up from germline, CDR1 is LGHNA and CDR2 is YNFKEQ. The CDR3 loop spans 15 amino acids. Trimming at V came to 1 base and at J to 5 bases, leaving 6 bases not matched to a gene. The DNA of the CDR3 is TGTGCCAGCAGCCAAGTATGGGGACAGGGTCACGAGCAGTACTTC. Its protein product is CASSQVWGQGHEQYF.

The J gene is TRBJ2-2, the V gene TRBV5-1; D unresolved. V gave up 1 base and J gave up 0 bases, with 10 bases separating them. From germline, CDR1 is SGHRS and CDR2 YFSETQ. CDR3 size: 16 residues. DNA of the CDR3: TGCGCCAGCAGCTTGACACCAATTACGAACACCGGGGAGCTGTTTTTT. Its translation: CASSLTPITNTGELFF.

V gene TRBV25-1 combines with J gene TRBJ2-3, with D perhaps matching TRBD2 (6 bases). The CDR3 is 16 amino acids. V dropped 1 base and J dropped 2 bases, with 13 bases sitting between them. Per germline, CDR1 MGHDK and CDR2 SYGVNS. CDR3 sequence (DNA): TGTGCCAGCAGTGAATCTGTCGGGAGCCCCACAGATACGCAGTATTTT. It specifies CASSESVGSPTDTQYF.

The CDR3 nucleotides read TGTGCCAGCAGCTTGGTCGGGACACCCTACGAGCAGTACTTC. Protein sequence: CASSLVGTPYEQYF. The gene calls are TRBV11-1 and TRBJ2-7; D is possibly TRBD1 (6 bases). CDR1 is SGHAT, CDR2 FQDESV, per germline (reference sequence). This CDR3 spans 14 amino acids. Trimming shortened V by 3 bases and J by 2 bases, and 11 bases separated the two germline ends.